This entry lists 23 T cell receptor beta chains sequenced from one sample in a study. The assay was immunoSEQ multiplex PCR, and TCRdb's table has in-frame clones only and misses some. Here the sample spans about 68,000 clones, roughly 93% being singletons. The sequenced material came from PBMCs. The receptors here all came from a man aged 35 to 55 with rheumatoid arthritis.

The V call is TRBV9, the J call TRBJ2-3; maybe TRBD2 (5 bases). V was trimmed by 3 bases and J by 1 base, leaving 9 bases between them. Germline loops: CDR1 SGDLS, CDR2 YYNGEE. The CDR3 is 14 amino acids. The CDR3 protein is CASSEGSGTDTQYF. DNA of the CDR3: TGTGCCAGCAGCGAGGGTAGCGGCACAGATACGCAGTATTTT.

This clone was recorded once. The gene calls are TRBV7-2 and TRBJ2-7, with D possibly TRBD1 on 5 matching bases. Trimming left V 4 bases short and J 0 bases short, with 10 bases between. The CDR3 is 14 amino acids. Germline V gene lookup returns CDR1 SGHTA and CDR2 FQGNSA. CDR3 DNA: TGTGCCAGCAGCTCCGACAGCCTCTCCTACGAGCAGTACTTC. This translates into CASSSDSLSYEQYF.

The chain is built from TRBV29-1 and TRBJ1-2; the match to TRBD1 covers 7 bases. Germline values: CDR1 SQVTM, CDR2 ANQGSEA. The CDR3 is 12 residues long. V shed 6 bases, J shed 6 bases, and the junction held 7 bases outside the gene matches. CDR3: CSVPTGVNGYTF. CDR3 sequence (DNA): TGCAGCGTACCCACAGGGGTCAATGGCTACACCTTC.

The CDR3 bases are TGTGCCAGCAGCTTAGAGGGGACAGGACGACAAGAGACCCAGTACTTC. Its protein is CASSLEGTGRQETQYF. This chain links TRBV7-9 with TRBJ2-5, with 8 nucleotides matching TRBD1. Germline trimming cut 1 base from V and 2 bases from J; bases unmatched to any gene: 6. Germline V gives CDR1 SEHNR, CDR2 FQNEAQ (reference sequence). The CDR3 has 16 residues.

The chain combines TRBV11-2 with TRBJ2-4; tentatively, D is TRBD1 (5 bases). Germline V lookup: CDR1 SGHAT, CDR2 FQNNGV. Trimming shortened V by 3 bases and J by 0 bases, and 12 bases separated the two germline ends. The CDR3 sequence is 16 residues long. CDR3 DNA sequence: TGTGCCAGCAGCTTTAATAGGGGTACAGCCAAAAACATTCAGTACTTC. Translation: CASSFNRGTAKNIQYF.

V and J are TRBV3-1 (or the pseudogene TRBV3-2) and TRBJ2-5, with 7 bases that match TRBD1. V trimming: 3 bases; J trimming: 5 bases; junction bases outside the gene matches: 9. The germline CDR1 and CDR2 sequences are LGHDT and YNNKEL (reference sequence). This CDR3 comprises 15 residues. The CDR3 protein is CASSHLGQSDETQYF. The CDR3 DNA follows: TGTGCCAGCAGCCACCTGGGACAGAGCGACGAGACCCAGTACTTC.

The V and J genes are TRBV6-5 and TRBJ2-7; 8 positions agree with TRBD1. This CDR3 region has 13 residues. The V segment lost 2 bases and the J segment 7 bases; nucleotides outside the gene matches: 4. The germline CDR1 and CDR2 sequences are MNHEY and SVGAGI. The CDR3 region has the DNA TGTGCCAGCAGTTACGGGACAGGTGGTGAGCAGTACTTC. This codes for CASSYGTGGEQYF.

The V call is TRBV7-3, the J call TRBJ2-3, with D perhaps matching TRBD2 (5 bases). CDR1 and CDR2 (germline): SGHTA, FQGTGA. V was cut by 1 base and J by 8 bases, with 19 bases left in between. The length of the CDR3 is 16 residues. CDR3 in amino acids: CASSLRGAGMGGTQYF. The CDR3, as DNA: TGTGCCAGCAGCTTAAGAGGCGCCGGGATGGGTGGTACGCAGTATTTT.

The chain is built from TRBV2 and TRBJ1-1; D gene uncertain. This CDR3 is built from 14 residues. Trimming removed 2 bases from V and 2 bases from J, with 9 bases in between. The germline V gene has CDR1 SNHLY and CDR2 FYNNEI. The CDR3 loop reads CASSELGQNTEAFF. The CDR3 DNA reads as TGTGCCAGCAGTGAATTAGGCCAAAACACTGAAGCTTTCTTT.

V gene TRBV3-1 (or the pseudogene TRBV3-2) combines with J gene TRBJ1-4, with D unresolved. The V gene lost 5 bases and the J gene lost 2 bases, with 15 bases spanning the gap. The CDR3 extends over 16 amino acids. Germline V gene sequence: CDR1 LGHDT, CDR2 YNNKEL (reference sequence). The CDR3 sequence: CASSNGPDVTNEKLFF. The CDR3 nucleotides read TGTGCCAGCAGCAACGGGCCGGATGTGACTAATGAAAAACTGTTTTTT.

The V call is TRBV7-9, the J call TRBJ2-1; 14 positions match TRBD2. Trimming took 3 bases from V and 7 from J; bases not matched to a gene: 8. The V gene's germline CDR1 is SEHNR and CDR2 FQNEAQ (reference sequence). This CDR3 contains 17 residues. The CDR3 sequence: CASSLGTSGSQGNEQFF. The CDR3 nucleotides are TGTGCCAGCAGCTTGGGGACTAGCGGGAGTCAGGGGAATGAGCAGTTCTTC.

This clone was found once. V is TRBV19 and J is TRBJ1-1; 9 bases are shared with TRBD1. Losses at the gene ends were 4 bases for V and 6 bases for J; bases not matched to a gene: 9. Germline-derived CDR1 and CDR2 are LNHDA and SQIVND (reference sequence). The CDR3 loop spans 15 amino acids. The CDR3 nucleotides read TGTGCCAGTAGTACATCGGGACAGGGCAGGGCTGAAGCTTTCTTT. Translation: CASSTSGQGRAEAFF. Using reference TRBV19 and TRBJ1-1 for the parts outside the CDR3, the full variable domain is DGGITQSPKYLFRKEGQNVTLSCEQNLNHDAMYWYRQDPGQGLRLIYYSQIVNDFQKGDIAEGYSVSREKKESFPLTVTSAQKNPTAFYLCASSTSGQGRAEAFFGQGTRLTVV.

This chain links TRBV6-5 with TRBJ1-1, with D possibly TRBD1 on 5 matching bases. The CDR3 runs to 11 residues. Germline V gene lookup returns CDR1 MNHEY and CDR2 SVGAGI. V was cut by 2 bases and J by 10 bases, with 8 bases left in between. The chain's CDR3 is CASSYKGLAFF. The CDR3 nucleotides are TGTGCCAGCAGTTACAAGGGGTTAGCTTTCTTT.

The chain combines TRBV2 with TRBJ1-1; D is possibly TRBD1 (5 bases). The CDR3 length is 13 residues. Between the trimmed V and J ends, which lost 7 bases and 5 bases, there was a span of 14 bases. Germline lookup yields CDR1 SNHLY and CDR2 FYNNEI. The CDR3 is CASNSRVGTEAFF. In DNA form, the CDR3 reads TGTGCCAGCAATTCCAGGGTAGGTACTGAAGCTTTCTTT.

The chain has TRBV19 and TRBJ1-1, with a tentative D call TRBD1 (5 bases). The CDR3 sequence is 15 residues long. V lost 5 bases, J lost 0 bases, and 13 bases lay in between. The V gene's germline CDR1 is LNHDA and CDR2 SQIVND (reference sequence). CDR3 nucleotide sequence: TGTGCCAGTAGTCCATCCAGGGTCCTGAACACTGAAGCTTTCTTT. The encoded protein is CASSPSRVLNTEAFF.

The J gene is TRBJ1-5, the V gene TRBV7-2; maybe TRBD1 (6 bases). The ends were cut back, 5 bases at V and 1 base at J, with 12 bases in the middle. Per the germline V gene, CDR1 is SGHTA and CDR2 is FQGNSA. CDR3 length: 15 residues. The CDR3 coding sequence is TGTGCCAGCAGCCCAGACAGGTTGAGCAATCAGCCCCAGCATTTT. This codes for CASSPDRLSNQPQHF.

The genes are TRBV6-1 and TRBJ2-1; D call uncertain. The germline V gene has CDR1 MNHNS and CDR2 SASEGT. V dropped 8 bases and J dropped 3 bases, with 8 bases sitting between them. CDR3 length: 12 amino acids. The CDR3 here is CASLGFYNEQFF. CDR3 nucleotides: TGTGCCAGCTTGGGTTTCTACAATGAGCAGTTCTTC.

The chain recombines TRBV5-1 with TRBJ2-1; TRBD2 is a possible D gene (6 bases). This CDR3 has 13 amino acids. Trimming took off 0 bases at V and 10 bases at J, with 11 bases between the two ends. Germline assignment: CDR1 SGHRS and CDR2 YFSETQ. Here the CDR3 reads CASSLAGGTEQFF. CDR3 sequence (DNA): TGCGCCAGCAGCTTGGCTGGAGGGACCGAGCAGTTCTTC.

The rearrangement uses TRBV6-5 and TRBJ1-2; no definite D call. This CDR3 spans 14 amino acids. Looked up from germline, CDR1 is MNHEY and CDR2 is SVGAGI. V lost 0 bases and J lost 3, with 8 bases in between. The CDR3 loop reads CASSYSAEDYGYTF. CDR3 sequence (DNA): TGTGCCAGCAGTTACTCGGCGGAAGACTATGGCTACACCTTC.

The chain is built from TRBV25-1 and TRBJ2-5, with TRBD1 matching over 7 bases. V gave up 3 bases and J gave up 2 bases; unmatched junction bases: 6. The CDR3 runs 15 residues. Germline V CDR1 and CDR2: MGHDK, SYGVNS. CDR3 sequence reads: CASSDPTGSQETQYF. The CDR3 DNA sequence: TGTGCCAGCAGTGACCCGACAGGGTCTCAAGAGACCCAGTACTTC.

This chain links TRBV6-6 with TRBJ1-5; a possible D gene is TRBD1 (5 bases). The CDR3 covers 16 residues. In germline, CDR1 is MNHNY, CDR2 SVGAGI (reference sequence). The V and J ends lost 2 bases and 3 bases respectively, with 14 bases between them. In DNA, the CDR3 is TGTGCCAGCAGTTACGAGGGGCGCAGGCTCAATCAGCCCCAGCATTTT. Protein product: CASSYEGRRLNQPQHF.

The chain is built from TRBV6-2 or TRBV6-3 and TRBJ1-5; D is unresolved. V was clipped by 2 bases and J by 6 bases, with 17 bases between them. Germline lookup yields CDR1 MNHEY and CDR2 SVGEGT. This CDR3 region has 16 residues. The DNA for the CDR3 is TGTGCCAGCAGTTACGGGTACGCAGGCGGAATTCAGCCCCAGCATTTT. Protein: CASSYGYAGGIQPQHF.

This clone was seen a single time. V usage is TRBV3-1 (or the pseudogene TRBV3-2) and J usage is TRBJ1-2; 7 positions agree with TRBD1. The ends lost 6 bases at V and 2 bases at J; junction bases unmatched: 3. Germline CDR1 LGHDT, CDR2 YNNKEL (reference sequence). This CDR3 has 13 residues. CDR3 sequence reads: CASSRQGNYGYTF. DNA of the CDR3: TGTGCCAGCAGTCGACAGGGAAACTATGGCTACACCTTC.